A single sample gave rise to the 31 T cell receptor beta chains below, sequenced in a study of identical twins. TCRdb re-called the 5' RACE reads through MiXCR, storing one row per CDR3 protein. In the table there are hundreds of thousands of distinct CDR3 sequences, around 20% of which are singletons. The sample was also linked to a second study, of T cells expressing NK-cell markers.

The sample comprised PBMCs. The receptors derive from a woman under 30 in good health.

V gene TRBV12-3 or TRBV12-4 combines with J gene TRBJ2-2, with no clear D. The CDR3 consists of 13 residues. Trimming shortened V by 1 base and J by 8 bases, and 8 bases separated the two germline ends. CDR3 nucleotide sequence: TGTGCCAGCAGTTTAGATTTGCAAGGGGAGCTGTTTTTT. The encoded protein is CASSLDLQGELFF.

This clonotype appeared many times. CDR3: CASSPWGGGSYEQYF. DNA for the CDR3: TGTGCCAGCTCCCCGTGGGGGGGTGGCTCCTACGAGCAGTACTTC. The chain has TRBV27 and TRBJ2-7; 7 nucleotides line up with TRBD2. The CDR3 loop spans 15 amino acids. V shed 8 bases and J 0 bases; nucleotides not matched to a gene: 10. Looked up from germline, CDR1 is MNHEY and CDR2 is SMNVEV (reference sequence).

CDR3 loop: CSVDPGETQYF. The CDR3 nucleotides are TGCAGCGTTGACCCGGGAGAGACCCAGTACTTC. The chain has TRBV29-1 and TRBJ2-5; D gene uncertain. Germline-derived CDR1 and CDR2 are SQVTM and ANQGSEA. V was trimmed by 3 bases and J by 4 bases, leaving 6 bases between them. This CDR3 is 11 amino acids long. The complete variable domain, with remaining parts taken from reference TRBV29-1 and TRBJ2-5, reads SAVISQKPSRDICQRGTSLTIQCQVDSQVTMMFWYRQQPGQSLTLIATANQGSEATYESGFVIDKFPISRPNLTFSTLTVSNMSPEDSSIYLCSVDPGETQYFGPGTRLLVL.

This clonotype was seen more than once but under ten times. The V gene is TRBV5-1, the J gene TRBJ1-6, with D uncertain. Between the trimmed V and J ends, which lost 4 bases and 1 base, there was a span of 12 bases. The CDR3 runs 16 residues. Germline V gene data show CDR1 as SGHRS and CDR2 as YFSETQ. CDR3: CASSVTRVSYNSPLHF. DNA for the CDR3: TGCGCCAGCAGCGTGACTAGGGTGTCCTATAATTCACCCCTCCACTTT.

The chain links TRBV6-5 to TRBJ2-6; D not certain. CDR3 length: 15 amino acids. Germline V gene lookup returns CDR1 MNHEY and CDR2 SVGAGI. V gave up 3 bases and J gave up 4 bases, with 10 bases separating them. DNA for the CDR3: TGTGCCAGCAGTTATACGCTGTCGGGGGCCAACGTCCTGACTTTC. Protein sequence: CASSYTLSGANVLTF.

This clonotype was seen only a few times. As DNA, the CDR3 is TGCAGCGCCCGGGGGGGACAGTCTTCCTACGAGCAGTACTTC. Its protein is CSARGGQSSYEQYF. The rearrangement links TRBV29-1 to TRBJ2-7; possibly TRBD2 for D (8 bases). Germline loops: CDR1 SQVTM, CDR2 ANQGSEA. Between the trimmed V and J ends, which lost 7 bases and 1 base, there was a span of 17 bases. The CDR3 covers 14 residues.

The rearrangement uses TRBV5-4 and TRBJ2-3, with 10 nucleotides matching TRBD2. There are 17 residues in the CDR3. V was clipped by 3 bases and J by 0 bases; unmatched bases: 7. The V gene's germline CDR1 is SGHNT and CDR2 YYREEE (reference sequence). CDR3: CASSSLPSGSSTDTQYF. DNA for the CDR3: TGTGCCAGCAGCTCCCTTCCTAGCGGGAGTAGCACAGATACGCAGTATTTT.

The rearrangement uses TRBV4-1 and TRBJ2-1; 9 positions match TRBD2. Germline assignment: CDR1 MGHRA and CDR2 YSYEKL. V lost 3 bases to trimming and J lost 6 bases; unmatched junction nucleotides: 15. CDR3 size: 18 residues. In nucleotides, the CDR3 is TGCGCCAGCAGCCATCAGATTCGGGGACTAGCCGTTGGCAATGAGCAGTTCTTC. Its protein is CASSHQIRGLAVGNEQFF.

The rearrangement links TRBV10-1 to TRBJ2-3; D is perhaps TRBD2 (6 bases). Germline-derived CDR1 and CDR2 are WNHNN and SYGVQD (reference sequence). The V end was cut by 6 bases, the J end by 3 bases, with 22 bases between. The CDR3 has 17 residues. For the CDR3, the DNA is TGCGCCAGCAGCCATCCCCGGGGTAGCGGAGCGACAGATACGCAGTATTTT. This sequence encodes CASSHPRGSGATDTQYF.

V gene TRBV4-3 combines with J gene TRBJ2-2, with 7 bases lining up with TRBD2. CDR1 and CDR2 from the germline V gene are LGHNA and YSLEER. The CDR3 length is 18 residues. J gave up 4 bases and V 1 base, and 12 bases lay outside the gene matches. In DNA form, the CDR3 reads TGCGCCAGCAGCCAAGGGGTTGCGGGGGAAACGACCACCGGGGAGCTGTTTTTT. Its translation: CASSQGVAGETTTGELFF.

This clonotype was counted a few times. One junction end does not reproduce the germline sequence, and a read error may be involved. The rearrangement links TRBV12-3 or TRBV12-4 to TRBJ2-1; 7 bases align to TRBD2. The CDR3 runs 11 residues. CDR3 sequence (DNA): TGTGCCAGCAGTCGGACTAGGGGCGAGATCTTC. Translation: CASSRTRGEIF.

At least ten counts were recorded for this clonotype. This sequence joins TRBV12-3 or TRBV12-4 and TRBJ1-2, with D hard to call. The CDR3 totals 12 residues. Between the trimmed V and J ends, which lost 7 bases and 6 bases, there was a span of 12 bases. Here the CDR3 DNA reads TGTGCCAGCACCCAGGACCTGGATGGCTACACCTTC. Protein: CASTQDLDGYTF.

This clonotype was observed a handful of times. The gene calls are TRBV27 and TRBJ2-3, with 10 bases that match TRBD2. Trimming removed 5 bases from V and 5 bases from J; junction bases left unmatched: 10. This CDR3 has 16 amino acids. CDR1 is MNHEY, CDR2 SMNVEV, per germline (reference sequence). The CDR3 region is CASSPLLAGVVDTQYF. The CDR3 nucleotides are TGTGCCAGCAGTCCCCTTCTAGCGGGAGTGGTAGATACGCAGTATTTT.

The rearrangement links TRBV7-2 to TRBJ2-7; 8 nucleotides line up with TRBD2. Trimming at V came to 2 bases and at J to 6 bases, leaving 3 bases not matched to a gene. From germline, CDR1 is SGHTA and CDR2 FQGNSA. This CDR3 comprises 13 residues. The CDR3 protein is CASSLLREVEQYF. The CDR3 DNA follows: TGTGCCAGCAGCTTACTGCGGGAGGTCGAGCAGTACTTC. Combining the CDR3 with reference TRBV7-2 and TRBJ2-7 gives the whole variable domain GAGVSQSPSNKVTEKGKDVELRCDPISGHTALYWYRQSLGQGLEFLIYFQGNSAPDKSGLPSDRFSAERTGGSVSTLTIQRTQQEDSAVYLCASSLLREVEQYFGPGTRLTVT.

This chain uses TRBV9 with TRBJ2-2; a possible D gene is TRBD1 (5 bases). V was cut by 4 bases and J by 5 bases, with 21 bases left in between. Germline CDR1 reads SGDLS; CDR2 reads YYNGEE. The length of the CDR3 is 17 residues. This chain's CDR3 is CASSPQGPKKRTGELFF. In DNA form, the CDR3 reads TGTGCCAGCAGCCCCCAGGGCCCGAAGAAGAGAACCGGGGAGCTGTTTTTT. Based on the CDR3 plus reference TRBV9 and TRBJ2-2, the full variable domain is DSGVTQTPKHLITATGQRVTLRCSPRSGDLSVYWYQQSLDQGLQFLIQYYNGEERAKGNILERFSAQQFPDLHSELNLSSLELGDSALYFCASSPQGPKKRTGELFFGEGSRLTVL.

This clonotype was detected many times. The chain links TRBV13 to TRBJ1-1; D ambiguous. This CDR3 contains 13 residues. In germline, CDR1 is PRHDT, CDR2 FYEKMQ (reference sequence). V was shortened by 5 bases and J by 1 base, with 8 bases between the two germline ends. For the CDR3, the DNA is TGTGCCAGCAGCACCGGACGGAACACTGAAGCTTTCTTT. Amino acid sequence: CASSTGRNTEAFF.

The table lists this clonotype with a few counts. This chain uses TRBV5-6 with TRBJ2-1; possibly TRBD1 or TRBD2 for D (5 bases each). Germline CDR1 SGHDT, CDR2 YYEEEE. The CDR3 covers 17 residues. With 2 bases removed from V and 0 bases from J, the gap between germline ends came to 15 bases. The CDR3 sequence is CASSFGDRDDSYNEQFF. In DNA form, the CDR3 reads TGTGCCAGCAGCTTCGGGGATCGGGACGACTCCTACAATGAGCAGTTCTTC.

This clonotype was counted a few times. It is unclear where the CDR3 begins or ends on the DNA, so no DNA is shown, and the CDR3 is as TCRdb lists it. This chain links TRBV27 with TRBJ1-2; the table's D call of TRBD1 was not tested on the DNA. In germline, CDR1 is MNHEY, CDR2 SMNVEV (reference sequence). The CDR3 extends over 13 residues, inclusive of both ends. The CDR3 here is CASSLSWENGYTF.

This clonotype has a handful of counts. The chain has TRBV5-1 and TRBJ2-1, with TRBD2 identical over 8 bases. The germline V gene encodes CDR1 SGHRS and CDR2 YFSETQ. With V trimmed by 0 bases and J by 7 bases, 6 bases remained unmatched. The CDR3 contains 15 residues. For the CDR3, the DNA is TGCGCCAGCAGCTTGGCGACTAGCGAGGGGAATGAGCAGTTCTTC. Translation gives CASSLATSEGNEQFF.

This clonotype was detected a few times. CDR3 protein: CASSPFGLETQYF. CDR3 nucleotide sequence: TGTGCCAGCAGCCCATTTGGCCTGGAGACCCAGTACTTC. The chain links TRBV7-7 to TRBJ2-5, with D unresolved. The length of the CDR3 is 13 residues. Germline V gives CDR1 SSHAT, CDR2 FNYEAQ (reference sequence). The V end lost 5 bases, the J end lost 5 bases, and 12 bases lay between the germline ends.

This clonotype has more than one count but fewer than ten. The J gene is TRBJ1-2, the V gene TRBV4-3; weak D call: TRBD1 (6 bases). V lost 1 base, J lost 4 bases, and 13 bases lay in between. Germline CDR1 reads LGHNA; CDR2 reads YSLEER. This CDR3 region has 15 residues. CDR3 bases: TGCGCCAGCAGCCAAGGGGGGGCTATGGGCTATGGCTACACCTTC. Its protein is CASSQGGAMGYGYTF.

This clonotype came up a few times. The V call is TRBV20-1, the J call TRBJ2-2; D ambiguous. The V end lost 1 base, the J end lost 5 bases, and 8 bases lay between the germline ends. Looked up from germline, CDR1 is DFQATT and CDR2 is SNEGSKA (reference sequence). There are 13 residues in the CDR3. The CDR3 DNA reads TGCAGTGCTAGAGGGCTTCAAACCGGGGAGCTGTTTTTT. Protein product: CSARGLQTGELFF.

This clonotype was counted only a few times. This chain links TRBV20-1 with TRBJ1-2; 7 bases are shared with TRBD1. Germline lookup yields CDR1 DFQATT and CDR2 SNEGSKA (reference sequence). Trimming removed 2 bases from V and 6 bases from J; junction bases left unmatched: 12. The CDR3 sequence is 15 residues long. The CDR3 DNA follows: TGCAGTGCTAGAAGGACAGGCACAGCAGGGGATGGCTACACCTTC. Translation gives CSARRTGTAGDGYTF.

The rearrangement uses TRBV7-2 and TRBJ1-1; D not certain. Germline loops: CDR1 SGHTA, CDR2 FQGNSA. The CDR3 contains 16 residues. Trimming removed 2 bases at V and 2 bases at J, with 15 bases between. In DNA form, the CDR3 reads TGTGCCAGCAGCTTACTGCCGGGAGGCGGAAACACTGAAGCTTTCTTT. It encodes CASSLLPGGGNTEAFF.

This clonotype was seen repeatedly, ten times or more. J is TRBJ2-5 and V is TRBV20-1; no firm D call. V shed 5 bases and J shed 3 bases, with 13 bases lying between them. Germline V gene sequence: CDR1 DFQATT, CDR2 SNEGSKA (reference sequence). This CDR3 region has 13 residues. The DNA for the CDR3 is TGCAGTGCTTTGACGGGCCATAAAGAGACCCAGTACTTC. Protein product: CSALTGHKETQYF.

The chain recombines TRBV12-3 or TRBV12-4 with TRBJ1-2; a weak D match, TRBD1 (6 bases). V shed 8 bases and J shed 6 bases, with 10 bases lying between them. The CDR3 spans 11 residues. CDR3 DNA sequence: TGTGCCAGCGGGGGCCACAATGGCTACACCTTC. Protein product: CASGGHNGYTF.

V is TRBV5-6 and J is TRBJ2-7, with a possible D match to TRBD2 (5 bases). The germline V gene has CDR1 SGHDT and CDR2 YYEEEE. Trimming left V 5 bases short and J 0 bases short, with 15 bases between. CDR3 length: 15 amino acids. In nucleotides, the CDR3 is TGTGCCAGCAGTCCTACGGGGTGGGGCTCCTACGAGCAGTACTTC. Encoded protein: CASSPTGWGSYEQYF.

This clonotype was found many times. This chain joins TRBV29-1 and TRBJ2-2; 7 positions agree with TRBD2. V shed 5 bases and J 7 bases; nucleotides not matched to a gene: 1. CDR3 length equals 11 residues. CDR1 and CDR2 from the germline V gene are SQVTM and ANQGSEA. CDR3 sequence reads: CSVRGSGELFF. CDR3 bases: TGCAGCGTTCGCGGGAGCGGGGAGCTGTTTTTT.

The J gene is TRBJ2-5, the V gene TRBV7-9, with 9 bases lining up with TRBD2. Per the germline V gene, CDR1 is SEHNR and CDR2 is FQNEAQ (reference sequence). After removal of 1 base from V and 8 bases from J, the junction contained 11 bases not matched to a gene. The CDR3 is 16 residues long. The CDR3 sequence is CASSLEAGGRWRTQYF. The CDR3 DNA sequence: TGTGCCAGCAGCTTAGAAGCGGGGGGCCGTTGGCGAACCCAGTACTTC.

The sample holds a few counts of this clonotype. The CDR3 DNA is TGTGCCAGCAGCCTAAATGGGGGAGCAGATACGCAGTATTTT. Encoded protein: CASSLNGGADTQYF. This chain connects TRBV6-1 to TRBJ2-3; D possibly matches TRBD1 or TRBD2 (5 bases each). This CDR3 comprises 14 residues. The germline V gene encodes CDR1 MNHNS and CDR2 SASEGT. V gave up 6 bases and J gave up 4 bases, with 14 bases separating them.

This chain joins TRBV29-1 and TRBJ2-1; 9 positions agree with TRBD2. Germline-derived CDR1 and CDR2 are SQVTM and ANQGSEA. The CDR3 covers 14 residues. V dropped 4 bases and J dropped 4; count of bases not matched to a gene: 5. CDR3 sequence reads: CSVATSGFYNEQFF. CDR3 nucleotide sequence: TGCAGCGTTGCTACTAGCGGGTTTTACAATGAGCAGTTCTTC.